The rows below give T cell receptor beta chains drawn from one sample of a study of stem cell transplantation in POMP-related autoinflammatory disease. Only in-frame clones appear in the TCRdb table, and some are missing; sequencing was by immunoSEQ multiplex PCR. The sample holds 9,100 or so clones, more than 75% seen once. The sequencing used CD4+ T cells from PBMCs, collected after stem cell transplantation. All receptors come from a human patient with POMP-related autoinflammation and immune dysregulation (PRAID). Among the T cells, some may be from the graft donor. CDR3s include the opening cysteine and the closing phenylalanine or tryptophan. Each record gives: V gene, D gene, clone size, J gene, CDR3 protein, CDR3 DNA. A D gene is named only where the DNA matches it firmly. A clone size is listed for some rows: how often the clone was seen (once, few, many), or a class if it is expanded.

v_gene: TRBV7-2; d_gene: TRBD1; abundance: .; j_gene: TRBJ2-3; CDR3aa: CASSRDSQGTQYF; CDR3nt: TGTGCCAGCAGCCGGGACAGTCAGGGTACGCAGTATTTT
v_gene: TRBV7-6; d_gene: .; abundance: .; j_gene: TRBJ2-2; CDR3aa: CASRTDREGTGELFF; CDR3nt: TGTGCCAGCAGGACAGACAGGGAGGGCACCGGGGAGCTGTTTTTT
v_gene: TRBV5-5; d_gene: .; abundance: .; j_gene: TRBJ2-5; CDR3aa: CASSPQGGRETQYF; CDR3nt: TGTGCCAGCAGCCCCCAAGGGGGGCGCGAGACCCAGTACTTC
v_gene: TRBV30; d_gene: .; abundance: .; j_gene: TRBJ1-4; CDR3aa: CAWSSLINEKLFF; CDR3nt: TGTGCCTGGAGTTCACTGATTAATGAAAAACTGTTTTTT
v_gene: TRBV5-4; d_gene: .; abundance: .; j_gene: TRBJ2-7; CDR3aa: CASSLETGVGYEQYF; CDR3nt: TGTGCCAGCAGCTTGGAGACGGGAGTGGGGTACGAGCAGTACTTC
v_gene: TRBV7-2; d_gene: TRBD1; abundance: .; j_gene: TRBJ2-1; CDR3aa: CASSSSGTGASNEQFF; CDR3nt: TGTGCCAGCAGCTCCAGCGGGACAGGGGCCTCCAATGAGCAGTTCTTC
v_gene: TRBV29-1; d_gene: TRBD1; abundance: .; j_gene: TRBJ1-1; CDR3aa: CSFQGVGTEAFF; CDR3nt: TGCAGCTTTCAGGGGGTAGGGACTGAAGCTTTCTTT
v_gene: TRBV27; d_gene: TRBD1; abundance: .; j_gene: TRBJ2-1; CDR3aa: CASSFRAGGPEQFF; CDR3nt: TGTGCCAGCAGTTTTAGGGCAGGGGGTCCCGAGCAGTTCTTC
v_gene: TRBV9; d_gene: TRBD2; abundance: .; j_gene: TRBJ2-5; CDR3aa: CASSLAGGNSEETQYF; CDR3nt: TGTGCCAGCAGCCTAGCGGGGGGGAACAGTGAAGAGACCCAGTACTTC
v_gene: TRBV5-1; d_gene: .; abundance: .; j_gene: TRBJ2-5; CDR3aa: CASSFRGEETQYF; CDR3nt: TGCGCCAGCAGCTTTAGGGGAGAAGAGACCCAGTACTTC
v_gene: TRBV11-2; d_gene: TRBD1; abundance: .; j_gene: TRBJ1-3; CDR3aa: CASSPYRGPTGNTIYF; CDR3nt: TGTGCCAGCAGCCCCTACAGGGGCCCTACTGGAAACACCATATATTTT
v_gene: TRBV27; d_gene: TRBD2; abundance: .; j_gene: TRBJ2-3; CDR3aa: CASSLSGRATDTQYF; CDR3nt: TGTGCCAGCAGTCTCAGCGGGAGGGCCACAGATACGCAGTATTTT
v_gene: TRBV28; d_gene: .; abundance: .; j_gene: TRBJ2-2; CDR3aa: CASSYRATGELFF; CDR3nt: TGTGCCAGCAGCTACAGGGCCACCGGGGAGCTGTTTTTT
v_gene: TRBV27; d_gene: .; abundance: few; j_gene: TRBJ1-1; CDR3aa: CASSLVSGHLNTEAFF; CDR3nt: TGTGCCAGCAGTTTGGTGTCGGGACATCTGAACACTGAAGCTTTCTTT
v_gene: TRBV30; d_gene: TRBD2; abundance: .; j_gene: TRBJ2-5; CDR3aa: CAWTPSGSVGKTQYF; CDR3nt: TGTGCCTGGACCCCTAGCGGGAGTGTCGGGAAGACCCAGTACTTC
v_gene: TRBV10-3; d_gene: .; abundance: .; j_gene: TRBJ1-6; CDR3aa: CAIRTGGSSPLHF; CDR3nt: TGTGCCATCAGAACCGGGGGCAGTTCACCCCTCCACTTT
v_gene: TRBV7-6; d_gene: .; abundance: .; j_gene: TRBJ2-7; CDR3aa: CASSLVEGAYEQYF; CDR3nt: TGTGCCAGCAGCTTAGTTGAGGGGGCCTACGAGCAGTACTTC
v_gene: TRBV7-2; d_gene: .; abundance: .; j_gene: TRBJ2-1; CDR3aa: CASSLAHGEQFF; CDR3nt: TGTGCCAGCAGCTTAGCGCATGGAGAGCAGTTCTTC
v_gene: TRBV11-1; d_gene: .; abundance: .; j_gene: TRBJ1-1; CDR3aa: CASSSVLNTEAFF; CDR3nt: TGTGCCAGCAGCTCAGTTCTGAACACTGAAGCTTTCTTT
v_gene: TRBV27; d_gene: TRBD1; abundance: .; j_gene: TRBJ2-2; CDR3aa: CASNRQGAAGELFF; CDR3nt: TGTGCCAGCAATCGACAGGGGGCTGCCGGGGAGCTGTTTTTT
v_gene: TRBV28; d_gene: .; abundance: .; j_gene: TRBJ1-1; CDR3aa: CASRGNMNTEAFF; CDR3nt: TGTGCCAGCCGGGGCAACATGAACACTGAAGCTTTCTTT
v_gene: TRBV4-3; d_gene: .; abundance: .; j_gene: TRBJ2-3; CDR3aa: CASSQRGTSTDTQYF; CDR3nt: TGCGCCAGCAGCCAACGAGGGACTAGCACAGATACGCAGTATTTT
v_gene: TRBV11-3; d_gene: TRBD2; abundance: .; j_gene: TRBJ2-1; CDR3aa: CASSLGGGLAGARVNEQFF; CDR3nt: TGTGCCAGCAGCTTAGGGGGCGGACTAGCGGGAGCTAGGGTGAATGAGCAGTTCTTC
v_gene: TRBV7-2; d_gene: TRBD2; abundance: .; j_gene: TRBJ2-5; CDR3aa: CASSFSGRGETQYF; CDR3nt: TGTGCCAGCAGCTTTAGCGGGAGGGGGGAGACCCAGTACTTC
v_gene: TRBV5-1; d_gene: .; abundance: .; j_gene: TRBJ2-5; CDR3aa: CASSLVLLGAGPQETQYF; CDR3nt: TGCGCCAGCAGCTTGGTTTTGTTGGGTGCGGGACCTCAAGAGACCCAGTACTTC
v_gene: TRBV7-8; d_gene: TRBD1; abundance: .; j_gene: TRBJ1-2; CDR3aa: CASSWTGTVNYGYTF; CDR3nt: TGTGCCAGCAGCTGGACCGGGACAGTTAACTATGGCTACACCTTC
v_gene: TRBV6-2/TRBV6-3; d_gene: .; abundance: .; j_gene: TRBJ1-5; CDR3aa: CASSSLAVQPQHF; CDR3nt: TGTGCCAGCAGTTCTTTGGCTGTTCAGCCCCAGCATTTT
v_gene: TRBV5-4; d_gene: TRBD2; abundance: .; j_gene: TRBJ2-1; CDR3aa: CASSLGVGRAGNEQFF; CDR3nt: TGTGCCAGCAGCTTGGGAGTCGGGAGGGCCGGGAATGAGCAGTTCTTC
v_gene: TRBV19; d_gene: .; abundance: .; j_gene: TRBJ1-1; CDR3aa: CASIPRHLYTEAFF; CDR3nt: TGTGCCAGTATCCCCCGCCACTTATACACTGAAGCTTTCTTT
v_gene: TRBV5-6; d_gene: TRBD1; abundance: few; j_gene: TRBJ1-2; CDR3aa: CASSLGQGDGYTF; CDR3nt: TGTGCCAGCAGCTTGGGACAGGGGGATGGCTACACCTTC
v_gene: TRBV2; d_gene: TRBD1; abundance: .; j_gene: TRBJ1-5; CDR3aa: CASSATGSNQPQHF; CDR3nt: TGTGCCAGCAGTGCGACAGGGAGCAATCAGCCCCAGCATTTT
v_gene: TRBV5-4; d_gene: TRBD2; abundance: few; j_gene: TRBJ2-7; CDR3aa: CASSPSGIYEQYF; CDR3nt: TGTGCCAGCAGCCCTAGCGGGATCTACGAGCAGTACTTC
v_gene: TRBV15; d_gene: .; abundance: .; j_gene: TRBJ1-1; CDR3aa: CATSRDNGATEAFF; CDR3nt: TGTGCCACCAGCAGAGATAATGGGGCCACTGAAGCTTTCTTT
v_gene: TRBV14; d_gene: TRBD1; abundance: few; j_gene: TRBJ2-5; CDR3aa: CASSQLPGQGEETQYF; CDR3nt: TGTGCCAGCAGCCAACTACCGGGACAGGGGGAAGAGACCCAGTACTTC
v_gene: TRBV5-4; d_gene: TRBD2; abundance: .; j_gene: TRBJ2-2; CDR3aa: CASSLGLAVRGELFF; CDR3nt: TGTGCCAGCAGCTTGGGACTAGCGGTCCGCGGGGAGCTGTTTTTT
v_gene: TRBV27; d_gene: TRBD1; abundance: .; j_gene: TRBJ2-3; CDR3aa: CASSSWTGYSTDTQYF; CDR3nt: TGTGCCAGCAGTTCATGGACAGGTTATAGCACAGATACGCAGTATTTT
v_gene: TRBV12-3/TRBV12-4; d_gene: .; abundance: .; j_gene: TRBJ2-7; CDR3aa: CASSLSAYYEQYF; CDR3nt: TGTGCCAGCAGTTTATCGGCCTACTACGAGCAGTACTTC
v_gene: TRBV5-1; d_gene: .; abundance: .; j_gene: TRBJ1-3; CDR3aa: CASSPLDSGNTIYF; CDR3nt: TGCGCCAGCAGCCCCCTCGATTCTGGAAACACCATATATTTT
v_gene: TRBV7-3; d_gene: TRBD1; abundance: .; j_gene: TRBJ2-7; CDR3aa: CASSSTGGGVTEQYF; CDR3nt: TGTGCCAGCAGCTCCACAGGGGGCGGTGTGACCGAGCAGTACTTC
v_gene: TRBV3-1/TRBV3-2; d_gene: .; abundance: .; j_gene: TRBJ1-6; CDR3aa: CASSAGSPISYIISPLHF; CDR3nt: TGTGCCAGCAGCGCTGGAAGTCCCATTTCATACATCATTTCACCCCTCCACTTT
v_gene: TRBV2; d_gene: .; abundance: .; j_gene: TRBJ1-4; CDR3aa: CASTEGRIATNEKLFF; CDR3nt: TGTGCCAGCACCGAGGGAAGGATAGCAACTAATGAAAAACTGTTTTTT
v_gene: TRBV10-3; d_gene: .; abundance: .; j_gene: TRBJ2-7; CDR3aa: CAIGPENYEQYF; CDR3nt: TGTGCCATCGGTCCGGAAAATTACGAGCAGTACTTC
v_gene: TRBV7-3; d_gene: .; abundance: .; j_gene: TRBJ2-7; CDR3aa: CASSLEKGAYEQYF; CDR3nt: TGTGCCAGCAGCTTAGAGAAGGGGGCCTACGAGCAGTACTTC
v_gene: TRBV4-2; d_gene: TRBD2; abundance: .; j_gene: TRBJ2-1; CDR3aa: CASSQPWGLAGGAEQFF; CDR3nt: TGTGCCAGCAGCCAACCTTGGGGACTAGCGGGAGGCGCTGAGCAGTTCTTC
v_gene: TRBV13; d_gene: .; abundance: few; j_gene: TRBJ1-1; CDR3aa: CASSFNWGVNTEAFF; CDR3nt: TGTGCCAGCAGCTTTAATTGGGGCGTGAACACTGAAGCTTTCTTT
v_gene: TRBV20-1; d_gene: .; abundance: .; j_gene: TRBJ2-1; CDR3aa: CSASPESYNEQFF; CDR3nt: TGCAGTGCTAGTCCAGAATCCTACAATGAGCAGTTCTTC
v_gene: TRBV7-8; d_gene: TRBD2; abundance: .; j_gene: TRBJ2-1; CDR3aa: CASSLARLASNNEQFF; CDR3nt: TGTGCCAGCAGCTTGGCGAGACTAGCGTCAAACAATGAGCAGTTCTTC
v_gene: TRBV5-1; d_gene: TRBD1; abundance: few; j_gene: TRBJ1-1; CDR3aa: CASSPTGTAEAFF; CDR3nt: TGCGCCAGCAGCCCTACTGGGACAGCTGAAGCTTTCTTT
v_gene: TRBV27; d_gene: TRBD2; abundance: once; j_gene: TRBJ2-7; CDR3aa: CASRLTSGTLGEQYF; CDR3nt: TGTGCCAGCAGACTTACTAGCGGGACGCTGGGCGAGCAGTACTTC
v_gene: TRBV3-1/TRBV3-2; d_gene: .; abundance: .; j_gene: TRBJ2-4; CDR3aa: CASSVGSPICKKNIQYF; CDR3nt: TGTGCCAGCAGCGTCGGAAGTCCCATTTGCAAAAAAAACATTCAGTACTTC
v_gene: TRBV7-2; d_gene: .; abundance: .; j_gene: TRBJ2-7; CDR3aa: CASSPGHRSSYEQYF; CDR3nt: TGTGCCAGCAGCCCAGGACACCGATCCTCCTACGAGCAGTACTTC
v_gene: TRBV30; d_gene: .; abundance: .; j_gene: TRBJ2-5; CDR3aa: CAYGIGETQYF; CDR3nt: TGTGCCTACGGAATTGGAGAGACCCAGTACTTC
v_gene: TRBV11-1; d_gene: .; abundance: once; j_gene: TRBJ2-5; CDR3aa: CASSSYQETQYF; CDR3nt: TGTGCCAGCAGCTCTTATCAAGAGACCCAGTACTTC